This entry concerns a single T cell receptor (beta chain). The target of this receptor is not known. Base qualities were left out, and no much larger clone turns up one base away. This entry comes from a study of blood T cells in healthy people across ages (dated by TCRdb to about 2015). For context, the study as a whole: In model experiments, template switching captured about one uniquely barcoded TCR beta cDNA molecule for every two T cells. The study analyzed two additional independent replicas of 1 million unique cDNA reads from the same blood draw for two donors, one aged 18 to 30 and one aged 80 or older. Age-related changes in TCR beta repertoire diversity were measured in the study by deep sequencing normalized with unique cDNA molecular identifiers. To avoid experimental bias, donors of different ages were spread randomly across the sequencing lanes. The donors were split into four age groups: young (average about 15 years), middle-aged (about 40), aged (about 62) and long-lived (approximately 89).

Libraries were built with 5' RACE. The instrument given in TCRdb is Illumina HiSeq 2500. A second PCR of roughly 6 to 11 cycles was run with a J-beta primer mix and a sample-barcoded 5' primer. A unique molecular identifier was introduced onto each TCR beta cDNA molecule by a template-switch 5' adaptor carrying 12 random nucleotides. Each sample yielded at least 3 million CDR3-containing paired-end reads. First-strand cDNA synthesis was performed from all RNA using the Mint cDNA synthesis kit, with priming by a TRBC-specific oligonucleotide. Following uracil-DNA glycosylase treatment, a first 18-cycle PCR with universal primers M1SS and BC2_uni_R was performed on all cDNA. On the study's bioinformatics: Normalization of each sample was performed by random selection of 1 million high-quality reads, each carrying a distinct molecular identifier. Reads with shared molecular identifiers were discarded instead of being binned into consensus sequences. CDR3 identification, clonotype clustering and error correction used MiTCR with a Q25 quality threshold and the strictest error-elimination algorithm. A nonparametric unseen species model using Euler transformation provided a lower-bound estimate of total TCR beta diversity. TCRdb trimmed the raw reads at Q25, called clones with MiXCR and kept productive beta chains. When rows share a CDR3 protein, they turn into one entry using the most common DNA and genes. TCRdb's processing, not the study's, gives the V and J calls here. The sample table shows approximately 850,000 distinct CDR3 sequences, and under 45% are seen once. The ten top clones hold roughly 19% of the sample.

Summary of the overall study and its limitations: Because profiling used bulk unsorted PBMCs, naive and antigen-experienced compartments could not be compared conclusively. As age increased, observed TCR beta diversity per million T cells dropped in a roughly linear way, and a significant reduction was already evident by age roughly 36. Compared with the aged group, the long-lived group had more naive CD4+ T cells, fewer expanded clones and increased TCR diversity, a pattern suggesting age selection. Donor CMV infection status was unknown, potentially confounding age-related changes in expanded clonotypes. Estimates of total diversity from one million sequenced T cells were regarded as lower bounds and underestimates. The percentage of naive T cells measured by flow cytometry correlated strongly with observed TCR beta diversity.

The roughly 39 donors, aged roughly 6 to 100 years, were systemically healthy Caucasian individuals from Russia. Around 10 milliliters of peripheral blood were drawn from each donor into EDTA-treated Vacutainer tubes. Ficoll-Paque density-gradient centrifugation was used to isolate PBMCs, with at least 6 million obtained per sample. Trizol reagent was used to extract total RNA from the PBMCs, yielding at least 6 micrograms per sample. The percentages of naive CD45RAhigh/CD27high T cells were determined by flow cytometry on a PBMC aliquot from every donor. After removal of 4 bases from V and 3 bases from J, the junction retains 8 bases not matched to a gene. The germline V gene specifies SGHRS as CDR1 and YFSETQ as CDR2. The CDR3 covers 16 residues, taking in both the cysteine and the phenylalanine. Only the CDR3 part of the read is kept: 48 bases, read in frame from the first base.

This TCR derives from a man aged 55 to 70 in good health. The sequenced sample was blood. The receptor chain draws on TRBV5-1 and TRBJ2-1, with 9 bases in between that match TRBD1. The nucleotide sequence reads TGCGCCAGCAGCCCGGGCGGGACAGGGTACTACAATGAGCAGTTCTTC. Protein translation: CASSPGGTGYYNEQFF.